A single T cell receptor (beta chain) is shown here with its context. The clone's antigen remains unknown. The record has no base qualities; no much larger clone is one base away. The data originate from a study of blood T cell repertoires in COVID-19 (dated by TCRdb to about 2020). Background on the whole study: The collaborator samples originated in the United States, Italy and Spain and spanned the acute and convalescent phases of COVID-19. The sample metadata nearly always contained a de-identified subject ID, COVID-19 status, age in years and sex. HLA class I and class II types, where available, came from metadata supplied by the sample provider rather than from assay-based typing. The dataset comprised deeply sampled blood TCRbeta repertoires from subjects exposed to, actively infected with, or recovered from COVID-19. The prospective study material was composed of cDNA or gDNA derived from T cells, B-cell-depleted T cells, or PBMCs. The repertoires were released in a freely available public database intended as a resource for research on the immune response to SARS-CoV-2. The samples were drawn from the first 160 participants of the ongoing ImmuneRACE study and from under 1,500 subjects provided by 6 global collaborators. Overall study results and their limits: The quantity of clinical and demographic metadata differed by source and by participant and was supplied without curation.

A second Seattle source provided samples from volunteer blood donors who had recovered from COVID-19. Collaborating institutions collected whole blood in K2EDTA tubes following their own protocols. Collaborator samples were shipped for TCRbeta analysis as frozen whole blood, isolated PBMCs, or DNA extracted from either sample type. TCRbeta CDR3 regions were amplified from genomic DNA using the immunoSEQ Assay, a bias-controlled multiplex PCR. The published analysis was carried out like this. The number of nucleated cells in each sample was estimated by amplification of reference gene primers within the assay. To quantify the absolute abundance of each unique TCRbeta CDR3 rearrangement, sequence reads were collapsed and filtered. For each sample, productive Simpson clonality was calculated as the square root of Simpson's diversity index across productive rearrangements. TCRdb mirrors the immuneACCESS table, restricted to in-frame sequences. Some clones are absent from its copies; in checked studies, under half trace to an unresolved V gene, and the reason for the others is unknown. That table is the source of V, J and clone size, and D and trimming were worked out from the DNA. For this sample the table gives about 170,000 clones, of which about 85% were detected only once. 1% to 1.5% of the sample belongs to the ten largest clones.

Cut back by 8 bases and 6 bases, the V and J ends lie 13 bases apart. As encoded in the germline V gene, CDR1 is LGHNA while CDR2 is YNFKEQ. The CDR3 spans 13 residues, from the cysteine through the phenylalanine. Only the CDR3 portion is preserved as DNA: 39 bases, with reading frame beginning at the first base. This TCR was sampled from a man in his 60s who had recovered from COVID-19. Recombination connected TRBV4-2 to TRBJ1-4; the D gene lacks a confident call. The specimen sequenced was peripheral blood. The nucleotide sequence reads TGTGCCAGCGGATCCGGGAACTATGAAAAACTGTTTTTT. This yields the protein CASGSGNYEKLFF.